The source of this TCR beta chain is a study of T cell responses to AZD1222 COVID-19 vaccine. Here immunoSEQ multiplex PCR was the method, and the copy in TCRdb shows in-frame clones only, minus some. This table has about 99,000 clones, around nine tenths appearing once. CDR1 is SGHAT, CDR2 FQNNGV, per germline. The CDR3 totals 12 residues. V lost 5 bases and J lost 10, with 12 bases in between. This clonotype originated in an adult in good health. The J gene is TRBJ2-1, the V gene TRBV11-2; the D gene is possibly TRBD2 (5 bases). Sequenced material: peripheral blood, taken on day 0 of AZD1222 vaccination. CDR3 DNA: TGTGCCAGCAGCACACGGACTTGGGAGCAGTTCTTC. As protein: CASSTRTWEQFF.